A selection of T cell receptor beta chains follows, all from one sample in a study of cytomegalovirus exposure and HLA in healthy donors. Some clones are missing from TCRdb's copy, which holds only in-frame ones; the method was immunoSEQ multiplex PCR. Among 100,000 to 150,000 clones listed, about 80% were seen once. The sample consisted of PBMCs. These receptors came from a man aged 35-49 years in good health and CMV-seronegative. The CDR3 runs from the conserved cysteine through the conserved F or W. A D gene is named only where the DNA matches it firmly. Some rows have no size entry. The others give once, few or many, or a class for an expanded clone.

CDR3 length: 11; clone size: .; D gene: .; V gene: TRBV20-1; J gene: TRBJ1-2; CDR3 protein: CSARGAYGYTF; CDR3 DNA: TGCAGTGCTAGAGGGGCGTATGGCTACACCTTC
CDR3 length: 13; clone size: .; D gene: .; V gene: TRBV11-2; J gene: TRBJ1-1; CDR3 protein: CASSLGRRTEAFF; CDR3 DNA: TGTGCCAGCAGCTTAGGGAGGCGCACTGAAGCTTTCTTT
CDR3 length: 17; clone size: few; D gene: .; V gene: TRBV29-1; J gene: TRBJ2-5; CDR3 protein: CSVEVGQGSWYQETQYF; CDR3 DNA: TGCAGCGTTGAAGTAGGGCAGGGGTCTTGGTATCAAGAGACCCAGTACTTC
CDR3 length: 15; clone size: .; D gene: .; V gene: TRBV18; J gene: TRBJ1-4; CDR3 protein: CASSPALVTNEKLFF; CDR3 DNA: TGTGCCAGCTCACCAGCACTGGTGACTAATGAAAAACTGTTTTTT
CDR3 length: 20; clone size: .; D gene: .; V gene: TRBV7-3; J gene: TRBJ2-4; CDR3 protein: CASSLPRGGSGTLAKNIQYF; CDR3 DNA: TGTGCCAGCAGCTTACCCAGGGGAGGGAGCGGGACACTAGCCAAAAACATTCAGTACTTC
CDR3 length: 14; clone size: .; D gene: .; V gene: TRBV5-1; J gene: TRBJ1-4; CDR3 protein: CASSVGRVNEKLFF; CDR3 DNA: TGCGCCAGCAGCGTGGGACGGGTTAATGAAAAACTGTTTTTT
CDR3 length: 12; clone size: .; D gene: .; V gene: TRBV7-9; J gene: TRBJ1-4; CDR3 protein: CASTSGGEKLFF; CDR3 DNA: TGTGCCAGCACCTCCGGGGGTGAAAAACTGTTTTTT
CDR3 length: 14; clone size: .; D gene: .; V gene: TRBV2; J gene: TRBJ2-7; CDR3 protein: CASSDLQKNYEQYF; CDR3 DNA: TGTGCCAGCAGTGATTTACAGAAAAACTACGAGCAGTACTTC
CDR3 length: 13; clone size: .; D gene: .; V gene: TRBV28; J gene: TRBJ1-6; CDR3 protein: CASLYRRGSPLHF; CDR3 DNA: TGTGCCAGCCTCTACAGGCGAGGTTCACCCCTCCACTTT
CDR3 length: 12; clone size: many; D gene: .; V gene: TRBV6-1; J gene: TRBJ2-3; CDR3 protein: CASRPLGDTQYF; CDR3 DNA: TGTGCCAGCAGGCCTCTCGGAGATACGCAGTATTTT
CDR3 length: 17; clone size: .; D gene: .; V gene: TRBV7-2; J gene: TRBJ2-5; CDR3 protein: CASSSPPDRGRQETQYF; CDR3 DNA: TGTGCCAGCAGCTCCCCACCAGACCGAGGGAGGCAAGAGACCCAGTACTTC
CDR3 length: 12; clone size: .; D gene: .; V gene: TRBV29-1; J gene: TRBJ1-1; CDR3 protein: CSVESYRLEAFF; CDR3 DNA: TGCAGCGTTGAATCGTACAGGCTTGAAGCTTTCTTT
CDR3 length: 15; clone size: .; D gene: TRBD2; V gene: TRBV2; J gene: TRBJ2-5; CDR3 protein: CASSGLAGEGETQYF; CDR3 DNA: TGTGCCAGCAGTGGACTAGCGGGAGAGGGGGAGACCCAGTACTTC
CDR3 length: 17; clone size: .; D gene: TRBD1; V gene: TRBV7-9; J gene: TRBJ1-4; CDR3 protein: CASSSITGVAFNEKLFF; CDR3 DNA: TGTGCCAGCAGCTCTATAACAGGGGTGGCCTTTAATGAAAAACTGTTTTTT
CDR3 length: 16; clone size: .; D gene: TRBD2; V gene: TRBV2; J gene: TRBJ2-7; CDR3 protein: CASRPTGGFYRYEQYF; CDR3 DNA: TGTGCCAGCAGGCCCACCGGGGGGTTTTACCGCTACGAGCAGTACTTC
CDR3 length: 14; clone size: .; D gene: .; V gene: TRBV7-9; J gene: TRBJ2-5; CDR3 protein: CASSPPGYQETQYF; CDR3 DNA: TGTGCCAGCAGCCCACCGGGGTACCAAGAGACCCAGTACTTC
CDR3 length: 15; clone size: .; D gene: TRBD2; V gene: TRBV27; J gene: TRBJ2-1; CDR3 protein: CASSAGLAGLNEQFF; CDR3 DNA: TGTGCCAGCAGCGCGGGACTAGCGGGGCTAAATGAGCAGTTCTTC
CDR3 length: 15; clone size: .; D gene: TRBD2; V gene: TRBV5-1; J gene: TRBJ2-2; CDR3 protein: CASSRSGTNTGELFF; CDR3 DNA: TGCGCCAGCAGCCGTAGCGGGACGAACACCGGGGAGCTGTTTTTT
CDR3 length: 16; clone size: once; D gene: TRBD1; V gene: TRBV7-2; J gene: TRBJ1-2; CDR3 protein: CASSASPGQGAGGYTF; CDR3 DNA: TGTGCCAGCAGCGCGAGTCCGGGACAGGGAGCTGGTGGCTACACCTTC
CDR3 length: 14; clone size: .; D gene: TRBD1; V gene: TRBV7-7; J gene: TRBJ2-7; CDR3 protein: CASSLAGDSYEQYF; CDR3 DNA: TGTGCCAGCAGCTTAGCGGGGGACAGCTACGAGCAGTACTTC
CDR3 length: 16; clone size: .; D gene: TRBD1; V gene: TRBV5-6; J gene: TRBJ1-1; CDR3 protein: CASSPPGTEMNTEAFF; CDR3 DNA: TGTGCCAGCAGCCCTCCCGGGACAGAAATGAACACTGAAGCTTTCTTT
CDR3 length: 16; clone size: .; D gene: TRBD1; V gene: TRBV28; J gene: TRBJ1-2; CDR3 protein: CASSFTGDPSNYGYTF; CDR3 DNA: TGTGCCAGCAGTTTTACAGGGGACCCCTCTAACTATGGCTACACCTTC
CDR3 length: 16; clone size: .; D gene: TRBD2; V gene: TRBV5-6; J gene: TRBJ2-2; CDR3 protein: CASSLELAGVTGELFF; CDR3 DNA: TGTGCCAGCAGCTTGGAACTAGCGGGAGTCACCGGGGAGCTGTTTTTT
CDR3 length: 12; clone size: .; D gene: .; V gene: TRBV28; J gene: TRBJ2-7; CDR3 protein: CASSLLSYEQYF; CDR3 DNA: TGTGCCAGCAGTTTACTTTCCTACGAGCAGTACTTC
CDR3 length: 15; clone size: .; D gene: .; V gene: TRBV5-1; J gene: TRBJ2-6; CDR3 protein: CASTESRSGANVLTF; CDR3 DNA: TGCGCCAGCACCGAGTCCCGCTCTGGGGCCAACGTCCTGACTTTC
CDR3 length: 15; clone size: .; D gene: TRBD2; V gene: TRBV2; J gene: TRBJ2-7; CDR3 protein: CASSEAQLAGGEQYF; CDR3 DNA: TGTGCCAGCAGTGAAGCCCAACTAGCGGGTGGCGAGCAGTACTTC
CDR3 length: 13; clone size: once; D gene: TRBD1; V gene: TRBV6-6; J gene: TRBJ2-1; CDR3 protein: CASRGQGLNEQFF; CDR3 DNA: TGTGCCAGCAGGGGACAGGGGCTCAATGAGCAGTTCTTC
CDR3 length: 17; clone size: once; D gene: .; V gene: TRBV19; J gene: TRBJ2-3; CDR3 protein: CASSSPGRLFPTDTQYF; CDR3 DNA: TGTGCCAGTAGTTCCCCGGGAAGGCTGTTCCCCACAGATACGCAGTATTTT
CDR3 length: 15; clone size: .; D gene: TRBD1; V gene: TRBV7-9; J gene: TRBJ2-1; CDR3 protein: CASSLGTGTYNEQFF; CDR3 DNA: TGTGCCAGCAGCTTAGGGACAGGGACTTACAATGAGCAGTTCTTC
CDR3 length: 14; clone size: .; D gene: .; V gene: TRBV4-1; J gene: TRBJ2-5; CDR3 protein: CASSRQGGQETQYF; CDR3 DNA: TGCGCCAGCAGCCGGCAGGGAGGTCAAGAGACCCAGTACTTC
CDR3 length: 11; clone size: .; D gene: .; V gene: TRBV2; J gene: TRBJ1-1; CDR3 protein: CASTRNTEAFF; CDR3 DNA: TGTGCCAGCACGAGGAACACTGAAGCTTTCTTT
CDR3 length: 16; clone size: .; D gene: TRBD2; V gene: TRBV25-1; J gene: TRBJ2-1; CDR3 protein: CASSDPTSGGAYEQFF; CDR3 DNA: TGTGCCAGCAGTGATCCTACTAGCGGGGGGGCCTATGAGCAGTTCTTC
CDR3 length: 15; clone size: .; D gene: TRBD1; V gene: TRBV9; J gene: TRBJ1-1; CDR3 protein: CASSVTDRGLNEAFF; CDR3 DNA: TGTGCCAGCAGCGTTACGGACAGGGGATTAAATGAAGCTTTCTTT
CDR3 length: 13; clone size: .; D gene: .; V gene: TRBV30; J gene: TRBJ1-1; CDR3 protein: CAWTPPRGTGAFF; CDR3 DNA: TGTGCCTGGACCCCCCCGAGGGGGACCGGAGCTTTCTTT
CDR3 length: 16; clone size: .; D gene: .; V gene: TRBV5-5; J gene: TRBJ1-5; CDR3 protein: CASSSMPYSRLGPQHF; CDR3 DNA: TGTGCCAGCAGCTCGATGCCGTACAGCCGCTTAGGGCCCCAGCATTTT
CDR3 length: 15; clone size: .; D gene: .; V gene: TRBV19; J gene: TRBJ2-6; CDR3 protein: CASSELGAGANVLTF; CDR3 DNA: TGTGCCAGTAGTGAGCTGGGCGCTGGGGCCAACGTCCTGACTTTC
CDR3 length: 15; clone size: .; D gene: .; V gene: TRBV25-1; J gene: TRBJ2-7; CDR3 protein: CASSEYQTDSYEQYF; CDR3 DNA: TGTGCCAGCAGTGAATATCAAACAGATTCCTACGAGCAGTACTTC
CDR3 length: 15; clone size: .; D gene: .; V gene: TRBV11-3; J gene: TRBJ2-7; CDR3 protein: CASSPRGTASYEQYF; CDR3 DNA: TGTGCCAGCAGCCCCCGCGGGACAGCCTCCTACGAGCAGTACTTC
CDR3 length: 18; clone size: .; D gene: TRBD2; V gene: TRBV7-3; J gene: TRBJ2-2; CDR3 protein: CASSLNSLAGGRTGELFF; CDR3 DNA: TGTGCCAGCAGCTTAAACTCCCTAGCGGGAGGGAGGACCGGGGAGCTGTTTTTT
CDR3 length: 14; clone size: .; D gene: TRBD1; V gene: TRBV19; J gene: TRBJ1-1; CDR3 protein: CASSQTGGNTEAFF; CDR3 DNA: TGTGCCAGTAGCCAGACAGGGGGGAACACTGAAGCTTTCTTT
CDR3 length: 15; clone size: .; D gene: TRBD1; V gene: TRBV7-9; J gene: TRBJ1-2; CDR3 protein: CASSLGTGIGYGYTF; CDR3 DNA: TGTGCCAGCAGCTTAGGGACAGGGATCGGCTATGGCTACACCTTC
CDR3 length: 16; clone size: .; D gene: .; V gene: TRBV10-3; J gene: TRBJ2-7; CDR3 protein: CAISESVGKASYEQYF; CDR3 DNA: TGTGCCATCAGTGAGTCGGTCGGGAAAGCCTCCTACGAGCAGTACTTC
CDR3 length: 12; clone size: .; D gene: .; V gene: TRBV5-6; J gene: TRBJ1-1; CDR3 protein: CASSIENTEAFF; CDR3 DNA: TGTGCCAGCAGCATAGAAAACACTGAAGCTTTCTTT
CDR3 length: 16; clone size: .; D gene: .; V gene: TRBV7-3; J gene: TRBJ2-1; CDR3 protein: CASSLVVAGSYNEQFF; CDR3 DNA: TGTGCCAGCAGCTTAGTCGTGGCGGGCTCCTACAATGAGCAGTTCTTC
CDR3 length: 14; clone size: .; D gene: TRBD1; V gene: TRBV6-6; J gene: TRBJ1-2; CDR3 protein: CASSSPTGIYGYTF; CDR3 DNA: TGTGCCAGCAGTTCGCCGACAGGGATCTATGGCTACACCTTC
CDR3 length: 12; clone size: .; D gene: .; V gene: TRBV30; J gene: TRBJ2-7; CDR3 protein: CAWRGAPYEQYF; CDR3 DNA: TGTGCCTGGAGGGGGGCCCCCTACGAGCAGTACTTC
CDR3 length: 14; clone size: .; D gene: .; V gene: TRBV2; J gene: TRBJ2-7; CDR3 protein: CASSERLEVYEQYF; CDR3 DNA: TGTGCCAGCAGTGAGAGACTAGAGGTCTACGAGCAGTACTTC
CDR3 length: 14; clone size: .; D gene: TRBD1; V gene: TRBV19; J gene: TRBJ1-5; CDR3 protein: CASRTTGGNQPQHF; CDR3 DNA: TGTGCCAGTAGGACGACAGGGGGTAATCAGCCCCAGCATTTT
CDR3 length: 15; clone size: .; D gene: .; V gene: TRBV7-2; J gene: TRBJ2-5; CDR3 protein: CASSLDGTPQETQYF; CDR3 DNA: TGTGCCAGCAGCTTAGACGGGACACCCCAAGAGACCCAGTACTTC
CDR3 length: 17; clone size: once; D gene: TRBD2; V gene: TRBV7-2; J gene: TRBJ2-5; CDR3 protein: CASSLNVIKGLAETQYF; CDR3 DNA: TGTGCCAGCAGCTTAAACGTAATCAAGGGACTAGCAGAGACCCAGTACTTC
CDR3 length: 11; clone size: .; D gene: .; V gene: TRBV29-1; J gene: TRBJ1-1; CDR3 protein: CSVAKNTEAFF; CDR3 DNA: TGCAGCGTTGCCAAGAACACTGAAGCTTTCTTT
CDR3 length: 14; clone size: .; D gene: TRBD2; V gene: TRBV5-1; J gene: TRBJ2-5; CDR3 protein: CASSLTSGGETQYF; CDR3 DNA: TGCGCCAGCAGCTTGACTAGCGGGGGAGAGACCCAGTACTTC
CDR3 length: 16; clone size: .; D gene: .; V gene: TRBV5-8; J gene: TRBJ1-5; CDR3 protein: CASSWYAQNSNQPQHF; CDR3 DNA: TGTGCCAGCAGCTGGTATGCACAAAATAGCAATCAGCCCCAGCATTTT
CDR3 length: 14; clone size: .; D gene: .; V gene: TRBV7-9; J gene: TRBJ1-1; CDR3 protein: CASSNWGMNTEAFF; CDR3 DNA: TGTGCCAGCAGCAATTGGGGCATGAACACTGAAGCTTTCTTT
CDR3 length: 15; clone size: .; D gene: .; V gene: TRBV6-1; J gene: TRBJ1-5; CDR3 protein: CASSESPGWVQPQHF; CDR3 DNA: TGTGCCAGCAGTGAATCACCAGGGTGGGTTCAGCCCCAGCATTTT
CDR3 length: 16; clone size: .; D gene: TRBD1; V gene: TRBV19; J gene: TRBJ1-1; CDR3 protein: CASSKGTGGLNTEAFF; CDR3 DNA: TGTGCCAGTAGTAAGGGGACAGGGGGATTGAACACTGAAGCTTTCTTT
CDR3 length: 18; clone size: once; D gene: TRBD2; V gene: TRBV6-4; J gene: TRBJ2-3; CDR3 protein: CASRTIILAGVHTDTQYF; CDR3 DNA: TGTGCCAGCAGGACTATCATACTAGCGGGAGTGCACACAGATACGCAGTATTTT